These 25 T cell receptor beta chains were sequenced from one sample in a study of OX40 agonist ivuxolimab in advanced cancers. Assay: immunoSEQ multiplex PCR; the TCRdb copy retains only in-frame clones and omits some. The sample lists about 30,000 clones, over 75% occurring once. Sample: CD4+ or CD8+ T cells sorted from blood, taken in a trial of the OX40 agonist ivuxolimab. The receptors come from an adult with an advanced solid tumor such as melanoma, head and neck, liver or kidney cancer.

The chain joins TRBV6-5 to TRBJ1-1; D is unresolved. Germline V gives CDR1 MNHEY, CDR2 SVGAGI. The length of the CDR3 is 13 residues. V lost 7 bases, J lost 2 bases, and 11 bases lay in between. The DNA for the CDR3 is TGTGCCAGCAAGCAAGGGTTCAACACTGAAGCTTTCTTT. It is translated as CASKQGFNTEAFF.

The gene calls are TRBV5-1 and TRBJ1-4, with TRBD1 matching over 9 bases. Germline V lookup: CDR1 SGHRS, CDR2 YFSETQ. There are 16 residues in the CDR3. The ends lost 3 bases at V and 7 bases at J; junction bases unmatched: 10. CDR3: CASSSYGTGIREKLFF. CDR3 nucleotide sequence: TGCGCCAGCAGCTCATACGGGACAGGGATTCGTGAAAAACTGTTTTTT.

The CDR3 region is CASSDTLWVINEKLFF. CDR3 bases: TGTGCCAGCAGCGATACGTTATGGGTGATCAATGAAAAACTGTTTTTT. The chain is built from TRBV2 and TRBJ1-4, with D uncertain. CDR1 is SNHLY, CDR2 FYNNEI, per germline. This CDR3 is 16 amino acids long. The V and J ends lost 6 bases and 5 bases respectively, with 19 bases between them.

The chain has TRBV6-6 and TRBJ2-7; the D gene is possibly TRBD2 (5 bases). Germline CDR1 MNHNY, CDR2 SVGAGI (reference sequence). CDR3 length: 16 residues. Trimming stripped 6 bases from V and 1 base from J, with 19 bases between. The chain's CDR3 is CASSIGLVEVSYEQYF. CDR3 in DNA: TGTGCCAGCAGCATCGGACTGGTGGAAGTGTCCTACGAGCAGTACTTC.

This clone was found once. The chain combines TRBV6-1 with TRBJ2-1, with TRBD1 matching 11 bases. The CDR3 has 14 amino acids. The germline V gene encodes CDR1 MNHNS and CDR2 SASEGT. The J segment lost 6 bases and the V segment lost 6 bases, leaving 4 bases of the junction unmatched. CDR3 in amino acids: CASSRDRGFNEQFF. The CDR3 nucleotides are TGTGCCAGCAGCCGGGACAGGGGGTTCAATGAGCAGTTCTTC.

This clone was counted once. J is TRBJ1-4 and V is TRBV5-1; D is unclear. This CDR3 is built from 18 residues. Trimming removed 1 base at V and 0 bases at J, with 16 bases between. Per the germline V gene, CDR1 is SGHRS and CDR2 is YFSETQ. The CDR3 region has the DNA TGCGCCAGCAGCTTGACAGACCCTCAAATCGCAACTAATGAAAAACTGTTTTTT. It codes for CASSLTDPQIATNEKLFF.

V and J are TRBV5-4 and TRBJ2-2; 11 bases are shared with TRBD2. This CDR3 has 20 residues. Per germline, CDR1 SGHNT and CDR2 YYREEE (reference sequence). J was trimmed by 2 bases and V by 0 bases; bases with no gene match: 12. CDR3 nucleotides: TGTGCCAGCAGCTTGGGACTGCTCTTCGGGACTAGCGGAAACACCGGGGAGCTGTTTTTT. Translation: CASSLGLLFGTSGNTGELFF.

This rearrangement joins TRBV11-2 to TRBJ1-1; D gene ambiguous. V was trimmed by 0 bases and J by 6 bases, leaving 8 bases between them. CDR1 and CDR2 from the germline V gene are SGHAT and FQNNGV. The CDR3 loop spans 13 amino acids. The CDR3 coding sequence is TGTGCCAGCAGCTTAGATTGGGGTTCTGAAGCTTTCTTT. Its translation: CASSLDWGSEAFF.

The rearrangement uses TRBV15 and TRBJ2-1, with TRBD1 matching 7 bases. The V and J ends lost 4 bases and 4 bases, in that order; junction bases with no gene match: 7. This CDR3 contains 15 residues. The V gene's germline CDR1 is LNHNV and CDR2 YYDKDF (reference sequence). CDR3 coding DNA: TGTGCCACCAGCACGTTGACAGGGACGTACAATGAGCAGTTCTTC. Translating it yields CATSTLTGTYNEQFF.

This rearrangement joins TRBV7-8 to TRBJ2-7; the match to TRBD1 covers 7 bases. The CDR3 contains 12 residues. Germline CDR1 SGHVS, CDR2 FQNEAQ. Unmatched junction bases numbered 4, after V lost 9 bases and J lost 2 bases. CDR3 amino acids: CASQTGTYEQYF. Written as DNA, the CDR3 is TGTGCCAGTCAGACAGGGACCTACGAGCAGTACTTC.

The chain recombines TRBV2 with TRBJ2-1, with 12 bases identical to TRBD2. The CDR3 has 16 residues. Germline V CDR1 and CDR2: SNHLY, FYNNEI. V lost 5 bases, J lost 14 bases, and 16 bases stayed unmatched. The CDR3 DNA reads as TGTGCCAGCAGTTCAACACCGGGACTAGCGGGCGTTGGGGAGTTCTTC. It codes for CASSSTPGLAGVGEFF.

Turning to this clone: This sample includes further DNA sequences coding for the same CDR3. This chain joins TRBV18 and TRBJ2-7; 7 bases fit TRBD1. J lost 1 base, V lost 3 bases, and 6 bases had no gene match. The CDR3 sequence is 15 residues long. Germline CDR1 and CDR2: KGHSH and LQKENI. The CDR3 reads CASSPPTGASYEQYF. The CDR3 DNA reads TGTGCCAGCTCACCCCCAACAGGGGCGTCCTACGAGCAGTACTTC.

DNA of the CDR3: TGTGCCAGCAGCTTCCCCGCGGAGGATGAGCAGTTCTTC. This sequence encodes CASSFPAEDEQFF. This chain joins TRBV7-9 and TRBJ2-1, with D tentatively TRBD2 (5 bases). Germline V lookup: CDR1 SEHNR, CDR2 FQNEAQ (reference sequence). V lost 3 bases and J 8 bases, leaving 11 bases between the germline ends. CDR3 length: 13 residues.

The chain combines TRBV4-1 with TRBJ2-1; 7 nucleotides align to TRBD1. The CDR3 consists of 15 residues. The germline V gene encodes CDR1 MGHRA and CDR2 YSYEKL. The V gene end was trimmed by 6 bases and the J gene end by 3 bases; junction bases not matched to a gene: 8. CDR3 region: CASRTGDRDYNEQFF. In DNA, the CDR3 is TGCGCCAGCAGAACCGGTGACAGGGACTACAATGAGCAGTTCTTC.

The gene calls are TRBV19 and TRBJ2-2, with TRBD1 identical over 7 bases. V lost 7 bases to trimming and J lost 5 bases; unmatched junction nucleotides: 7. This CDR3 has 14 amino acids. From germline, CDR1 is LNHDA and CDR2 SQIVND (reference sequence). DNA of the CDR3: TGTGCCAGTAACCAGGGGGATAGGACCGGGGAGCTGTTTTTT. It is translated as CASNQGDRTGELFF. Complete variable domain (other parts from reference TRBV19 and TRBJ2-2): DGGITQSPKYLFRKEGQNVTLSCEQNLNHDAMYWYRQDPGQGLRLIYYSQIVNDFQKGDIAEGYSVSREKKESFPLTVTSAQKNPTAFYLCASNQGDRTGELFFGEGSRLTVL.

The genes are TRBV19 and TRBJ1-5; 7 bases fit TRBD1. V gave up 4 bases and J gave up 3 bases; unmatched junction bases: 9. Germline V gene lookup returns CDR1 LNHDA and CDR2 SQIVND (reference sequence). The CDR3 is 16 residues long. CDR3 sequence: CASSSDRVELNQPQHF. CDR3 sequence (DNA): TGTGCCAGTAGTAGCGACAGGGTTGAGCTCAATCAGCCCCAGCATTTT.

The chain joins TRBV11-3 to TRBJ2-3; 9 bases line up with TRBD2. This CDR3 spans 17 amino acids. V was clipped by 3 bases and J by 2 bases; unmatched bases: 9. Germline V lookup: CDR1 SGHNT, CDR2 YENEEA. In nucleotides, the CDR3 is TGTGCCAGCAGCTTCTTACGGACTAGCGAAACCACAGATACGCAGTATTTT. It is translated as CASSFLRTSETTDTQYF.

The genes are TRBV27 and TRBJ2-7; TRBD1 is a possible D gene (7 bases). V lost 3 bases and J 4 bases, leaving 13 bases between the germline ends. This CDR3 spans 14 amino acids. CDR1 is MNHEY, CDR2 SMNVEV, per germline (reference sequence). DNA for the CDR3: TGTGCCAGCAGTTTTTCAGGGGGGAAGTACGAGCAGTACTTC. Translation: CASSFSGGKYEQYF.

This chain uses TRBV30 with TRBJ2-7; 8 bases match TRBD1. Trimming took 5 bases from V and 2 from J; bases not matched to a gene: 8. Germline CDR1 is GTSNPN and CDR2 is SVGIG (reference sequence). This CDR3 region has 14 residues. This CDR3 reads CAWDQDRATYEQYF. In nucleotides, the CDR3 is TGTGCCTGGGACCAGGACAGGGCGACCTACGAGCAGTACTTC.

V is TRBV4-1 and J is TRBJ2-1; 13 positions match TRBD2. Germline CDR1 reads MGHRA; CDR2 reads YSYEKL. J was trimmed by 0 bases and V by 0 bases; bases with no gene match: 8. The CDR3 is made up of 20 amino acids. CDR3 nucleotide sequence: TGCGCCAGCAGCCAAGATAAAACTAGCGGGAGGGCCAGCTCCTACAATGAGCAGTTCTTC. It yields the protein CASSQDKTSGRASSYNEQFF.

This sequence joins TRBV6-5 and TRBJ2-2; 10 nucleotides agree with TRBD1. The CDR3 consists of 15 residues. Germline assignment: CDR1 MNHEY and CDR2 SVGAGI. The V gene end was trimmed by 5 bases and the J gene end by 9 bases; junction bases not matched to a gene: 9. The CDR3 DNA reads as TGTGCCAGCAGTGCGACAGGGGGCGCTTCGCGGGAGCTGTTTTTT. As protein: CASSATGGASRELFF.

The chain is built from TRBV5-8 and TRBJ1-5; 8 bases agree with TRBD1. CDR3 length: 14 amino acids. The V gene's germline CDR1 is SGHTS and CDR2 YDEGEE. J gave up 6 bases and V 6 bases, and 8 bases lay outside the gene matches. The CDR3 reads CASTYTGGSQPQHF. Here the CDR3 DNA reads TGTGCCAGCACCTATACAGGGGGGAGTCAGCCCCAGCATTTT.

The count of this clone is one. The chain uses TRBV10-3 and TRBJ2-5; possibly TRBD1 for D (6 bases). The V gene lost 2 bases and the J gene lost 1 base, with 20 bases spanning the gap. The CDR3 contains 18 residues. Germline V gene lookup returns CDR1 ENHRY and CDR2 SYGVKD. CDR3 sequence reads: CAISEATRSRTAQETQYF. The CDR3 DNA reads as TGTGCCATCAGTGAGGCTACCCGCAGCCGGACAGCCCAAGAGACCCAGTACTTC.

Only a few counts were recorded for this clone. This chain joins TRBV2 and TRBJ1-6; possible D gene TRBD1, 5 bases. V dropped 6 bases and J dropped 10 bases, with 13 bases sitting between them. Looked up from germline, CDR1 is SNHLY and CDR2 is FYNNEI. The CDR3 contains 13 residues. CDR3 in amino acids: CASSLDKGSPLHF. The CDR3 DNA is TGTGCCAGCAGCCTGGACAAGGGCTCACCCCTCCACTTT.

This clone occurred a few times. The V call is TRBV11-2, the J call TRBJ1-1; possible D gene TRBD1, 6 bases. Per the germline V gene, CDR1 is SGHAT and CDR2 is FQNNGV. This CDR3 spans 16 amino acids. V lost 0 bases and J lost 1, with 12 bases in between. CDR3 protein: CASSLELHRENTEAFF. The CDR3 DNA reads TGTGCCAGCAGCTTAGAACTCCACAGGGAGAACACTGAAGCTTTCTTT. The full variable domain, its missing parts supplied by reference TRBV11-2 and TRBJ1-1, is EAGVAQSPRYKIIEKRQSVAFWCNPISGHATLYWYQQILGQGPKLLIQFQNNGVVDDSQLPKDRFSAERLKGVDSTLKIQPAKLEDSAVYLCASSLELHRENTEAFFGQGTRLTVV.